This entry concerns a single T cell receptor (beta chain). Its specificity is not known. Produced via immunoSEQ multiplex PCR; TCRdb's table is partial and in-frame only. The table records roughly 120,000 clones, more than 70% of them present only once. The entry originates in a study of T cell responses to AZD1222 COVID-19 vaccine. Study-wide points: Repertoire sampling happened only post peak T cell response. An increase in Spike-specific TCR breadth and depth was observed after two AZD1222 doses. It should be noted that donors were predominantly white British and more often female, and clonal diversity was possibly underestimated.

The V segment lost 1 base and the J segment 5 bases; nucleotides outside the gene matches: 5. The CDR3 is 16 amino acids. Germline V CDR1 and CDR2: SEHNR, FQNEAQ (reference sequence). The chain couples TRBV7-9 to TRBJ1-5; 10 bases are shared with TRBD1. The source material was peripheral blood, sampled 28 days after the second AZD1222 dose. The TCR comes from an adult who received the AZD1222 COVID-19 vaccine. Here the CDR3 DNA reads TGTGCCAGCAGCTTAGGCCGGGACAGGGGTGATCAGCCCCAGCATTTT. Its translation: CASSLGRDRGDQPQHF. Using reference TRBV7-9 and TRBJ1-5 for the parts outside the CDR3, the full variable domain is DTGVSQNPRHKITKRGQNVTFRCDPISEHNRLYWYRQTLGQGPEFLTYFQNEAQLEKSRLLSDRFSAERPKGSFSTLEIQRTEQGDSAMYLCASSLGRDRGDQPQHFGDGTRLSIL.